The entry below gives a single T cell receptor beta chain sequence along with its context. It lacks a known antigen. The input lacks base qualities; no much larger clone sits a single base away. The data derive from a study of blood T cell repertoires in COVID-19 (dated by TCRdb to between 2020 and 2021). Looking at the study overall: The collaborator samples originated in the United States, Italy and Spain and spanned the acute and convalescent phases of COVID-19. The repertoires were released in a freely available public database intended as a resource for research on the immune response to SARS-CoV-2. Where available, HLA class I and class II types were taken from metadata supplied by the sample provider and were not determined by assay-based typing. Sample metadata almost always included a de-identified subject ID, COVID-19 status, age in years and sex. Deeply sampled blood TCRbeta repertoires from subjects exposed to, actively infected with, or recovered from COVID-19 were included in the dataset. Samples were obtained from the ongoing ImmuneRACE study (first 160 participants) and from about 1,300 subjects provided by 6 global collaborators. The prospective study material was composed of cDNA or gDNA derived from T cells, B-cell-depleted T cells, or PBMCs.

CDR1 and CDR2 are drawn from the germline V gene: SNHLY, FYNNEI. V was cut back by 1 base and J by 1 base, leaving a gap of 6 bases between them. CDR3 length: 14 amino acids, cysteine to phenylalanine. The retained sequence is limited to the CDR3, 42 bases, with the frame set at the first base. Collaborating institutions collected whole blood in K2EDTA tubes following their own protocols. For TCRbeta analysis, collaborators shipped samples as frozen whole blood, isolated PBMCs, or DNA extracted from either of those sample types. TCRbeta CDR3 regions were amplified from genomic DNA using the immunoSEQ Assay, a bias-controlled multiplex PCR. As for the original processing: The number of nucleated cells in each sample was estimated by amplification of reference gene primers within the assay. To quantify the absolute abundance of each unique TCRbeta CDR3 rearrangement, sequence reads were collapsed and filtered. Productive Simpson clonality was computed per sample as the square root of Simpson's diversity index over productive rearrangements. TCRdb's version of the immuneACCESS table is confined to in-frame rearrangements and falls short of the full clone set. An unresolved V gene accounts for under half of the shortfall where checked; the remainder is of unknown origin. Clonal size and the V and J genes are those of that table, whereas D and trimming came from the DNA. Recorded for this sample are about 200,000 clones; about 90% of them occurred a single time. Clones ranked in the top ten supply 0.7% to 0.95% of the sample.

What the study reported, not specific to this receptor: Clinical and demographic metadata were provided uncurated, with the amount varying by source and participant.

The chain uses TRBV2 and TRBJ2-3; the D segment cannot be called with confidence. The sample was peripheral blood. The TCR was taken from a woman between 70 and 85 years old with acute or convalescent COVID-19. The DNA reads TGTGCCAGCAGTGAAGAGCAGGGCACAGATACGCAGTATTTT. It translates as CASSEEQGTDTQYF.